The 4 T cell receptor beta chains given below trace back to one sample, sequenced in a study of CD4 T cells in relation to SARS-CoV-2 and coronaviruses. TCRdb's copy holds only in-frame clones and misses some; the assay was immunoSEQ multiplex PCR. The sample records about 15,000 clones, roughly three quarters being singletons. Antigens for these TCRs are unknown. Unexposed donor CD4+ T cells date from about 2011-2018, before the COVID-19 pandemic. CD4+ T cells were isolated from the cells after about ten days of culture. Sequencing was carried out using CD4+ T cells from PBMCs, cultured in vitro. Every receptor here comes from a human donor in good health.

Written as DNA, the CDR3 is TGTGCCAGCAGCTTGGGGACTAGCGGGGCGGTTGGGACCCAGTACTTC. Its translation: CASSLGTSGAVGTQYF. V and J are TRBV7-2 and TRBJ2-5; TRBD2 agrees at 13 bases. Germline trimming cut 3 bases from V and 7 bases from J; bases unmatched to any gene: 8. CDR3 length equals 16 residues. CDR1 is SGHTA, CDR2 FQGNSA, per germline.

This chain uses TRBV5-3 with TRBJ2-6, with D perhaps matching TRBD2 (6 bases). TRBV5-3 is reported as an ORF; its role is uncertain. V lost 9 bases to trimming and J lost 0 bases, with 16 bases between them. The CDR3 runs 16 residues. For the CDR3, the DNA is TGTGCCACCGGGGGACTCCCTGCCTCTGGGGCCAACGTCCTGACTTTC. This codes for CATGGLPASGANVLTF.

The V and J genes are TRBV6-2 or TRBV6-3 and TRBJ1-5; D gene unclear. V was clipped by 5 bases and J by 7 bases, with 15 bases between them. Germline V lookup: CDR1 MNHEY, CDR2 SVGEGT. The length of the CDR3 is 14 residues. CDR3: CASSRAQVGQPQHF. CDR3 DNA sequence: TGTGCCAGCAGTCGAGCTCAGGTGGGGCAGCCCCAGCATTTT.

This chain joins TRBV5-6 and TRBJ2-2; no reliable D call. V lost 0 bases and J lost 7, with 10 bases in between. There are 14 residues in the CDR3. Germline CDR1 reads SGHDT; CDR2 reads YYEEEE. CDR3: CASSLGLDGGELFF. The DNA for the CDR3 is TGTGCCAGCAGCTTGGGGCTGGACGGCGGGGAGCTGTTTTTT.